The clone carrying this T cell receptor beta chain has at least ten counts. The time point was: before trial treatment. This specimen belongs to a study of low-dose radiotherapy and immunotherapy resistance in tumors. Primers used for first-strand cDNA, a TRAV- and TRBV-specific set, covered both alpha and beta chains. Amplification, which lasted approximately 19 PCR cycles, used a constant-region primer and V-primer adapter to amplify TCRs. Via MiXCR, TCRdb re-called the reads, giving one row per CDR3 protein. The sample records some 60,000 distinct CDR3 sequences, less than 30% being singletons. The CDR3 covers 14 residues. CDR1 and CDR2 (germline): DFQATT, SNEGSKA (reference sequence). The J segment lost 0 bases and the V segment lost 6 bases, leaving 7 bases of the junction unmatched.

The source of this sequence is a male donor with rectosigmoid adenocarcinoma. V gene TRBV20-1 combines with J gene TRBJ2-7, with TRBD2 matching over 8 bases. The sample consisted of PBMCs, taken before treatment. In nucleotides, the CDR3 is TGCAGTGCCCAACCCGGGACTAGCTCCTACGAGCAGTACTTC. It specifies CSAQPGTSSYEQYF.